This is a list of T cell receptor beta chains from one sample in a study of OX40 agonist ivuxolimab in advanced cancers. TCRdb's copy holds only in-frame clones and misses some; the assay was immunoSEQ multiplex PCR. This table holds some 60,000 clones, approximately 91% found once. The material was CD4+ or CD8+ T cells sorted from blood, obtained in a trial of the OX40 agonist ivuxolimab. These receptors were obtained from an adult with an advanced solid tumor such as melanoma, head and neck, liver or kidney cancer. CDR3s include the opening cysteine and the closing phenylalanine or tryptophan.

j_gene: TRBJ1-3
v_gene: TRBV11-2
CDR3aa: CASSPQGNTIYF

j_gene: TRBJ2-7
v_gene: TRBV5-8
CDR3aa: CASSALASVYEQYF

j_gene: TRBJ1-3
v_gene: TRBV4-1
CDR3aa: CASSQDQGWGNTIYF

j_gene: TRBJ1-1
v_gene: TRBV7-9
CDR3aa: CASSLGGMNTEAFF

j_gene: TRBJ2-2
v_gene: TRBV29-1
CDR3aa: CSVDWENTGELFF

j_gene: TRBJ2-3
v_gene: TRBV4-2
CDR3aa: CASSQDTSGGTDTQYF

j_gene: TRBJ1-2
v_gene: TRBV6-1
CDR3aa: CASSPPGANYGYTF

j_gene: TRBJ2-7
v_gene: TRBV19
CDR3aa: CASSTRTGPLYEQYF

j_gene: TRBJ1-4
v_gene: TRBV11-2
CDR3aa: CASSHGPVTNEKLFF

j_gene: TRBJ2-5
v_gene: TRBV9
CDR3aa: CASSVGDMAGQYF

j_gene: TRBJ2-3
v_gene: TRBV19
CDR3aa: CASSPGLVADTQYF

j_gene: TRBJ2-1
v_gene: TRBV9
CDR3aa: CASRGGSYNEQFF

j_gene: TRBJ2-7
v_gene: TRBV27
CDR3aa: CASRTGAVNEQYF

j_gene: TRBJ2-7
v_gene: TRBV30
CDR3aa: CAWSLLGPSSYEQYF

j_gene: TRBJ2-7
v_gene: TRBV18
CDR3aa: CASSPPENTYTYEQYF

j_gene: TRBJ1-2
v_gene: TRBV7-8
CDR3aa: CASSQGQGILLYGYTF

j_gene: TRBJ2-7
v_gene: TRBV5-6
CDR3aa: CASSLEGGGLYEQYF

j_gene: TRBJ2-7
v_gene: TRBV27
CDR3aa: CASRLAGGSYEQYF

j_gene: TRBJ2-6
v_gene: TRBV4-2
CDR3aa: CASSQDTNRGYSGANVLTF

j_gene: TRBJ1-1
v_gene: TRBV7-8
CDR3aa: CASSFPGREETEAFF

j_gene: TRBJ1-2
v_gene: TRBV6-1
CDR3aa: CASSLDRGGYGYTF

j_gene: TRBJ1-2
v_gene: TRBV15
CDR3aa: CATSRDRAASNYGYTF

j_gene: TRBJ1-1
v_gene: TRBV6-5
CDR3aa: CASTGTVNTEAFF

j_gene: TRBJ2-1
v_gene: TRBV6-1
CDR3aa: CASYIRENYNEQFF

j_gene: TRBJ2-7
v_gene: TRBV4-1
CDR3aa: CASSPRDRTYEQYF

j_gene: TRBJ2-1
v_gene: TRBV9
CDR3aa: CASSGAENEQFF

j_gene: TRBJ2-3
v_gene: TRBV29-1
CDR3aa: CSVDGITDTQYF

j_gene: TRBJ2-1
v_gene: TRBV19
CDR3aa: CASSIQGVYNEQFF

j_gene: TRBJ2-5
v_gene: TRBV28
CDR3aa: CASRGSETQYF

j_gene: TRBJ2-3
v_gene: TRBV2
CDR3aa: CARDTDQGARTDTQYF

j_gene: TRBJ2-7
v_gene: TRBV11-2
CDR3aa: CASGGDNYEQYF

j_gene: TRBJ2-5
v_gene: TRBV6-5
CDR3aa: CASSYSGLSWETQYF

j_gene: TRBJ1-2
v_gene: TRBV27
CDR3aa: CASRSSGTGGGGYTF

j_gene: TRBJ1-5
v_gene: TRBV4-1
CDR3aa: CASSQGGGWGNQPQHF

j_gene: TRBJ2-7
v_gene: TRBV30
CDR3aa: CAWSDQGAYEQYF

j_gene: TRBJ1-1
v_gene: TRBV27
CDR3aa: CASRLTGGSYTEAFF

j_gene: TRBJ2-5
v_gene: TRBV4-1
CDR3aa: CASSQEPPEGETQYF

j_gene: TRBJ1-1
v_gene: TRBV7-9
CDR3aa: CASTRGDTEAFF

j_gene: TRBJ1-6
v_gene: TRBV15
CDR3aa: CATSRDGGGRDNSPLHF

j_gene: TRBJ1-2
v_gene: TRBV11-2
CDR3aa: CASSLATAGIHGYTF

j_gene: TRBJ2-3
v_gene: TRBV7-2
CDR3aa: CASSFGGHPGDTQYF

j_gene: TRBJ2-7
v_gene: TRBV13
CDR3aa: CASRGNSYEQYF

j_gene: TRBJ2-3
v_gene: TRBV6-5
CDR3aa: CASSRAGEPDTQYF

j_gene: TRBJ1-2
v_gene: TRBV29-1
CDR3aa: CSVENPAYTF

j_gene: TRBJ2-1
v_gene: TRBV4-1
CDR3aa: CASSQVTPTYNEQFF

j_gene: TRBJ2-5
v_gene: TRBV7-9
CDR3aa: CASSLAIQETQYF

j_gene: TRBJ2-7
v_gene: TRBV11-2
CDR3aa: CASSSGGAGREQYF

j_gene: TRBJ1-1
v_gene: TRBV19
CDR3aa: CASSVDSTEAFF

j_gene: TRBJ1-1
v_gene: TRBV19
CDR3aa: CALQWTVNTEAFF